The rows below give T cell receptor beta chains drawn from one sample of a study of PD-L1 blockade in urothelial cancer. Data came from immunoSEQ multiplex PCR; TCRdb stores just in-frame clones and leaves some out. The data show 90,000 or so clones, with more than 80% seen just once and 0.85% to 1% held by the top ten. Sequencing was performed on PBMCs, taken around atezolizumab (anti-PD-L1) treatment. All receptors come from a woman older than 75 with urothelial cancer. Both conserved end residues are part of each CDR3. D genes are given only for firm matches. Some rows mark clone size as missing; the rest say once, few, many or name a class of expanded clone.

D: TRBD1
J: TRBJ2-6
V: TRBV11-2
size: .
CDR3: CASTSGPGGTFGANVLTF
DNA: TGTGCCAGCACCTCCGGGCCAGGGGGCACTTTTGGGGCCAACGTCCTGACTTTC

D: TRBD2
J: TRBJ2-1
V: TRBV30
size: once
CDR3: CAWRTSGSGEQFF
DNA: TGTGCCTGGAGAACTAGCGGGAGTGGCGAGCAGTTCTTC

D: TRBD1
J: TRBJ2-2
V: TRBV27
size: .
CDR3: CASSFGTDSTGELFF
DNA: TGTGCCAGCAGTTTTGGGACAGACAGCACCGGGGAGCTGTTTTTT

D: .
J: TRBJ1-1
V: TRBV13
size: .
CDR3: CASSLYQGNTEAFF
DNA: TGTGCCAGCAGCTTATATCAGGGAAACACTGAAGCTTTCTTT

D: .
J: TRBJ1-1
V: TRBV2
size: .
CDR3: CASSATPGTEAFF
DNA: TGTGCCAGCAGTGCTACCCCGGGGACTGAAGCTTTCTTT

D: .
J: TRBJ2-3
V: TRBV7-3
size: .
CDR3: CASSSSGTTDTQYF
DNA: TGTGCCAGCAGCTCGAGCGGAACCACAGATACGCAGTATTTT

D: TRBD1
J: TRBJ2-5
V: TRBV10-3
size: .
CDR3: CAISDGQGGETQYF
DNA: TGTGCCATCAGCGACGGACAGGGTGGGGAGACCCAGTACTTC

D: TRBD2
J: TRBJ2-1
V: TRBV27
size: .
CDR3: CASSLVVTSGSSYNEQFF
DNA: TGTGCCAGCAGTTTAGTCGTTACTAGCGGGAGCAGCTACAATGAGCAGTTCTTC

D: TRBD1
J: TRBJ2-7
V: TRBV27
size: .
CDR3: CASRTGTYEQYF
DNA: TGTGCCAGCAGGACAGGGACCTACGAGCAGTACTTC

D: .
J: TRBJ1-2
V: TRBV30
size: .
CDR3: CAWSRGNYGYTF
DNA: TGTGCCTGGAGTCGGGGGAACTATGGCTACACCTTC

D: TRBD2
J: TRBJ2-1
V: TRBV13
size: .
CDR3: CASSPSSGGRFYNEQFF
DNA: TGTGCCAGCAGCCCCTCCTCGGGCGGGAGGTTCTACAATGAGCAGTTCTTC

D: .
J: TRBJ1-2
V: TRBV14
size: .
CDR3: CASSQTVAPNYGYTF
DNA: TGTGCCAGCAGCCAAACGGTCGCCCCTAACTATGGCTACACCTTC

D: .
J: TRBJ2-2
V: TRBV25-1
size: few
CDR3: CASSDSGLPAGELFF
DNA: TGTGCCAGCAGTGATTCAGGGCTTCCCGCCGGGGAGCTGTTTTTT

D: .
J: TRBJ2-1
V: TRBV18
size: .
CDR3: CASSPRQSSYNEQFF
DNA: TGTGCCAGCTCACCCCGACAGAGCTCCTACAATGAGCAGTTCTTC

D: .
J: TRBJ1-5
V: TRBV7-9
size: .
CDR3: CASSRSQGSNQPQHF
DNA: TGTGCCAGCAGCAGGTCTCAGGGGAGCAATCAGCCCCAGCATTTT

D: .
J: TRBJ1-2
V: TRBV15
size: .
CDR3: CATSRGGVGYTF
DNA: TGTGCCACCAGCAGAGGGGGGGTTGGCTACACCTTC

D: TRBD2
J: TRBJ2-1
V: TRBV19
size: .
CDR3: CASSISSGGYNEQFF
DNA: TGTGCCAGTAGTATCTCCAGCGGGGGATACAATGAGCAGTTCTTC

D: TRBD1
J: TRBJ2-7
V: TRBV7-9
size: .
CDR3: CASSPGTGGEYEQYF
DNA: TGTGCCAGCAGCCCCGGGACAGGGGGCGAGTACGAGCAGTACTTC

D: TRBD1
J: TRBJ1-5
V: TRBV28
size: .
CDR3: CASRSPGQGHQPQHF
DNA: TGTGCCAGCAGATCGCCGGGACAGGGGCATCAGCCCCAGCATTTT

D: .
J: TRBJ1-2
V: TRBV6-1
size: .
CDR3: CASRRVSYGYTF
DNA: TGTGCCAGCAGGAGGGTCTCCTATGGCTACACCTTC

D: TRBD2
J: TRBJ2-5
V: TRBV6-1
size: .
CDR3: CASSPGGSQETQYF
DNA: TGTGCCAGCAGTCCGGGGGGGAGTCAAGAGACCCAGTACTTC

D: .
J: TRBJ1-2
V: TRBV5-1
size: .
CDR3: CASRGLQREYDGYTF
DNA: TGCGCCAGCAGGGGGCTGCAGCGGGAGTACGATGGCTACACCTTC

D: TRBD1
J: TRBJ1-5
V: TRBV28
size: few
CDR3: CASSLLDRGLDQPQHF
DNA: TGTGCCAGCAGTTTATTAGACAGGGGGCTTGATCAGCCCCAGCATTTT

D: TRBD1
J: TRBJ1-1
V: TRBV2
size: few
CDR3: CADQTGPNTEAFF
DNA: TGTGCCGACCAGACAGGGCCGAACACTGAAGCTTTCTTT

D: .
J: TRBJ1-4
V: TRBV5-1
size: few
CDR3: CASSFEAGTNEKLFF
DNA: TGCGCCAGCAGCTTTGAGGCCGGGACTAATGAAAAACTGTTTTTT

D: .
J: TRBJ2-1
V: TRBV7-9
size: .
CDR3: CASSLALAPFF
DNA: TGTGCCAGCAGCTTAGCGCTAGCGCCGTTCTTC